This TCR beta chain came from a study of CD4 and CD8 cells across lung adenocarcinoma regions. The germline CDR1 and CDR2 sequences are MNHEY and SVGAGI. CDR3 size: 15 residues. A single record per CDR3 protein comes from TCRdb applying MiXCR to the PCR reads. The sample has some 10,000 distinct CDR3 sequences; around 42% are singletons. The sample comprised CD8+ T cells from the margin of a lung tumor. The source of this sequence is a male donor with lung adenocarcinoma. The CD4 and CD8 labels of this study may be unreliable. The chain joins TRBV6-5 to TRBJ2-1, with 10 positions matching TRBD2. The assigned J gene may be wrong: the sequence end matches TRBJ2-5 better. The chain's CDR3 is CASSYRTSGQETQYF. CDR3 bases: TGTGCCAGCAGTTACAGGACTAGCGGCCAAGAGACCCAGTACTTC.